Listed below are T cell receptor beta chains from one sample, sequenced in a study of cytomegalovirus exposure and HLA in healthy donors. TCRdb keeps only in-frame clones here, not all; method: immunoSEQ multiplex PCR. The sample has about 220,000 clones, 65% to 75% seen once. The sample was PBMCs. The receptors were gathered from a woman between 25 and 40 years old in good health and CMV-seronegative. CDR3s include the opening cysteine and the closing phenylalanine or tryptophan. The D gene is left open where the match is weak. Expanded clones are given a class, and other clones once, few, many or no size at all.

V gene: TRBV5-4
clone size: -
J gene: TRBJ2-7
D gene: -
CDR3 DNA: TGCGCCAGCAGCGCTAGAGGAGACTACGAGCAGTACTTC
CDR3 protein: CASSARGDYEQYF

V gene: TRBV19
clone size: -
J gene: TRBJ2-7
D gene: TRBD2
CDR3 DNA: TGTGCCAGTAGTACAGGGACTATCTACGAGCAGTACTTC
CDR3 protein: CASSTGTIYEQYF

V gene: TRBV5-1
clone size: few
J gene: TRBJ1-6
D gene: -
CDR3 DNA: TGCGCCAGCAGCCGCAAAATAGGTGACTCCAGCTCCTATAATTCACCCCTCCACTTT
CDR3 protein: CASSRKIGDSSSYNSPLHF

V gene: TRBV7-9
clone size: -
J gene: TRBJ2-7
D gene: TRBD2
CDR3 DNA: TGTGCCAGCAGCTTAGTGAGCGGGAGTAAGGACGAGCAGTACTTC
CDR3 protein: CASSLVSGSKDEQYF

V gene: TRBV19
clone size: -
J gene: TRBJ2-1
D gene: -
CDR3 DNA: TGTGCCAGTAGTACTCTCCCCGGGAGCCAACCGATCAATGAGCAGTTCTTC
CDR3 protein: CASSTLPGSQPINEQFF

V gene: TRBV6-5
clone size: once
J gene: TRBJ1-1
D gene: -
CDR3 DNA: TGTGCCAGCAGTTCCCCGGGCAGGGTGGTCACTGAAGCTTTCTTT
CDR3 protein: CASSSPGRVVTEAFF

V gene: TRBV10-3
clone size: -
J gene: TRBJ1-5
D gene: -
CDR3 DNA: TGTGCCACAGCGGCATTTGACAATCAGCCCCAGCATTTT
CDR3 protein: CATAAFDNQPQHF

V gene: TRBV19
clone size: once
J gene: TRBJ1-1
D gene: -
CDR3 DNA: TGTGCCAGAGTTTCGGGATGCCGCAACACTGAAGCTTTCTTT
CDR3 protein: CARVSGCRNTEAFF

V gene: TRBV12-5
clone size: once
J gene: TRBJ1-4
D gene: -
CDR3 DNA: TGTGCTAGTGGTCCACCCGGGAATGAAAAACTGTTTTTT
CDR3 protein: CASGPPGNEKLFF

V gene: TRBV5-1
clone size: few
J gene: TRBJ1-2
D gene: -
CDR3 DNA: TGCGCCAGCAGTCTGGTCAGGGGTGGCGGCTACACCTTC
CDR3 protein: CASSLVRGGGYTF

V gene: TRBV27
clone size: once
J gene: TRBJ1-2
D gene: TRBD1
CDR3 DNA: TGTGCCAGCAGTCTAAGAACCCGGGACAGGGGTGCTTACTATGGCTACACCTTC
CDR3 protein: CASSLRTRDRGAYYGYTF

V gene: TRBV19
clone size: -
J gene: TRBJ1-6
D gene: -
CDR3 DNA: TGTGCCAGTAGTATAGAGCGGGGGAATTCACCCCTCCACTTT
CDR3 protein: CASSIERGNSPLHF

V gene: TRBV15
clone size: few
J gene: TRBJ1-2
D gene: TRBD1
CDR3 DNA: TGTGCCACCAGCAGAGCCGGGACAGGGGACTATGGCTACACCTTC
CDR3 protein: CATSRAGTGDYGYTF

V gene: TRBV6-5
clone size: -
J gene: TRBJ1-2
D gene: -
CDR3 DNA: TGTGCCAGCACCAAGACAGAGTTCTATGGCTACACCTTC
CDR3 protein: CASTKTEFYGYTF

V gene: TRBV5-1
clone size: few
J gene: TRBJ2-1
D gene: -
CDR3 DNA: TGCGCCAGCAGTTTAACGGGAGTGTTTTCCTACAATGAGCAGTTCTTC
CDR3 protein: CASSLTGVFSYNEQFF

V gene: TRBV29-1
clone size: -
J gene: TRBJ1-2
D gene: -
CDR3 DNA: TGCAGCGTAGGCGAGGGCGGTGGGTATGGCTACACCTTC
CDR3 protein: CSVGEGGGYGYTF

V gene: TRBV5-4
clone size: few
J gene: TRBJ1-1
D gene: -
CDR3 DNA: TGTGCCAGCAGCTCCGGGGTGAACACTGAAGCTTTCTTT
CDR3 protein: CASSSGVNTEAFF

V gene: TRBV7-6
clone size: -
J gene: TRBJ1-2
D gene: TRBD1
CDR3 DNA: TGTGCCAGCAGCCCAAGACAGGGGGCCAGGTATGGCTACACCTTC
CDR3 protein: CASSPRQGARYGYTF

V gene: TRBV7-9
clone size: few
J gene: TRBJ1-1
D gene: TRBD1
CDR3 DNA: TGTTCCAGCAGCTCGACAGGGTCAACTGAAGCTTTCTTT
CDR3 protein: CSSSSTGSTEAFF

V gene: TRBV11-1
clone size: -
J gene: TRBJ2-7
D gene: TRBD1
CDR3 DNA: TGTGCCAGCACAACCGGGACAGGCCCCTACGAGCAGTACTTC
CDR3 protein: CASTTGTGPYEQYF

V gene: TRBV19
clone size: -
J gene: TRBJ2-1
D gene: -
CDR3 DNA: TGTGCCAGTAGTATGGTGCTAGCCAATGAGCAGTTCTTC
CDR3 protein: CASSMVLANEQFF

V gene: TRBV6-1
clone size: -
J gene: TRBJ1-1
D gene: -
CDR3 DNA: TGTGCCAGCAGGACTTTCTCGGATACTGAAGCTTTCTTT
CDR3 protein: CASRTFSDTEAFF

V gene: TRBV5-8
clone size: medium-sized
J gene: TRBJ2-7
D gene: TRBD1
CDR3 DNA: TGTGCCAGCCAGGGGACTCGACAGGGGAAGTACGAGCAGTACTTC
CDR3 protein: CASQGTRQGKYEQYF

V gene: TRBV5-4
clone size: -
J gene: TRBJ1-1
D gene: -
CDR3 DNA: TGTGCCAGCAGCCCCCCTACCAACACTGAAGCTTTCTTT
CDR3 protein: CASSPPTNTEAFF

V gene: TRBV5-1
clone size: -
J gene: TRBJ2-3
D gene: -
CDR3 DNA: TGCGCCAGCAGCTTGACAGGGAGCGCAGATACGCAGTATTTT
CDR3 protein: CASSLTGSADTQYF

V gene: TRBV29-1
clone size: once
J gene: TRBJ2-7
D gene: TRBD2
CDR3 DNA: TGCAGCGTTGAAAGTCTTACGGGGGGGAGGTACGAGCAGTACTTC
CDR3 protein: CSVESLTGGRYEQYF

V gene: TRBV6-5
clone size: -
J gene: TRBJ2-2
D gene: TRBD1
CDR3 DNA: TGTGCCAGCAGTTACGGACAGGTCAACACCGGGGAGCTGTTTTTT
CDR3 protein: CASSYGQVNTGELFF

V gene: TRBV7-8
clone size: -
J gene: TRBJ1-2
D gene: TRBD1
CDR3 DNA: TGTGCCAGCAGCTTAACGGCGGGACAGATCTATGGCTACACCTTC
CDR3 protein: CASSLTAGQIYGYTF

V gene: TRBV10-2
clone size: -
J gene: TRBJ2-3
D gene: -
CDR3 DNA: TGCGCCAGCAGTAGCGGCTTCAGAGATACGCAGTATTTT
CDR3 protein: CASSSGFRDTQYF

V gene: TRBV12-5
clone size: -
J gene: TRBJ2-1
D gene: -
CDR3 DNA: TGTGCTAGTGGTTTGCTGTCCGGGACTTTGCCCTTCTACAATGAGCAGTTCTTC
CDR3 protein: CASGLLSGTLPFYNEQFF

V gene: TRBV6-1
clone size: -
J gene: TRBJ2-2
D gene: TRBD1
CDR3 DNA: TGTGCCAGCAGGCGGACAGGGAACACCGGGGAGCTGTTTTTT
CDR3 protein: CASRRTGNTGELFF

V gene: TRBV20-1
clone size: -
J gene: TRBJ2-5
D gene: -
CDR3 DNA: TGCAGTGCTAGACGGGGAGAGACCCAGTACTTC
CDR3 protein: CSARRGETQYF

V gene: TRBV7-9
clone size: few
J gene: TRBJ2-7
D gene: -
CDR3 DNA: TGTGCCAGCAGCCCTGACTCGGTATCGAGGGAGCAGTACTTC
CDR3 protein: CASSPDSVSREQYF

V gene: TRBV20-1
clone size: -
J gene: TRBJ2-5
D gene: -
CDR3 DNA: TGCAGTGCTGCAGGGGAAGAGACCCAGTACTTC
CDR3 protein: CSAAGEETQYF

V gene: TRBV12-5
clone size: few
J gene: TRBJ2-1
D gene: -
CDR3 DNA: TGTGCTAGTGGTTTGGTACCTCAACTAGGGGGAAGGATCAATGAGCAGTTCTTC
CDR3 protein: CASGLVPQLGGRINEQFF

V gene: TRBV10-1
clone size: -
J gene: TRBJ2-2
D gene: TRBD2
CDR3 DNA: TGCGCCAGCAGCGGGGAAATAGCGGGAGTCTCCACCGGGGAGCTGTTTTTT
CDR3 protein: CASSGEIAGVSTGELFF

V gene: TRBV7-2
clone size: -
J gene: TRBJ2-7
D gene: TRBD2
CDR3 DNA: TGTGCCAGCAGCTTTAATTTGGGGAGGGCCGCTTACGAGCAGTACTTC
CDR3 protein: CASSFNLGRAAYEQYF

V gene: TRBV9
clone size: -
J gene: TRBJ1-1
D gene: TRBD1
CDR3 DNA: TGTGCCAGCAGCGTAGGAGCAGGCCCGAACCCAGGGGGAGCTTTCTTT
CDR3 protein: CASSVGAGPNPGGAFF

V gene: TRBV7-2
clone size: -
J gene: TRBJ2-7
D gene: -
CDR3 DNA: TGTGCCAGCAGCTTAGTGGCGGGGACTCCCATTGGGGAGCAGTACTTC
CDR3 protein: CASSLVAGTPIGEQYF

V gene: TRBV12-5
clone size: few
J gene: TRBJ2-6
D gene: TRBD1
CDR3 DNA: TGTGCTAGTTCCGGGACAGGGGTCCTCACTGGGGCCAACGTCCTGACTTTC
CDR3 protein: CASSGTGVLTGANVLTF

V gene: TRBV6-5
clone size: -
J gene: TRBJ1-4
D gene: -
CDR3 DNA: TGTGCCAGCAGTGAGGGAGGAAAGGGTGAAAAACTGTTTTTT
CDR3 protein: CASSEGGKGEKLFF

V gene: TRBV21-1
clone size: -
J gene: TRBJ2-3
D gene: -
CDR3 DNA: TGTGCCAGCAGCAATTCACCAGGGTATACGCAGTATTTT
CDR3 protein: CASSNSPGYTQYF

V gene: TRBV11-3
clone size: once
J gene: TRBJ1-1
D gene: TRBD1
CDR3 DNA: TGTGCCAGCAGCTTCGGGACAGGGAGGGTGAGCACTGAAGCTTTCTTT
CDR3 protein: CASSFGTGRVSTEAFF

V gene: TRBV5-4
clone size: -
J gene: TRBJ2-2
D gene: -
CDR3 DNA: TGTGCCAGCAGCACTGACAGCTACACCGGGGAGCTGTTTTTT
CDR3 protein: CASSTDSYTGELFF

V gene: TRBV9
clone size: -
J gene: TRBJ1-1
D gene: -
CDR3 DNA: TGTGCCAGCAGCGTAGCAGCAGGTCTGAACACTGAAGCTTTCTTT
CDR3 protein: CASSVAAGLNTEAFF

V gene: TRBV6-1
clone size: -
J gene: TRBJ1-5
D gene: TRBD1
CDR3 DNA: TGTGCCAGCAGTTCCGGACAGGTTAGCAATCAGCCCCAGCATTTT
CDR3 protein: CASSSGQVSNQPQHF

V gene: TRBV4-1
clone size: -
J gene: TRBJ2-2
D gene: -
CDR3 DNA: TGCGCCAGCAGCCCCGAGCGGGCGCTGAAAACCGGGGAGCTGTTTTTT
CDR3 protein: CASSPERALKTGELFF

V gene: TRBV6-5
clone size: -
J gene: TRBJ1-2
D gene: -
CDR3 DNA: TGTGCCATACGGGGTTTGGATGGCTACACCTTC
CDR3 protein: CAIRGLDGYTF

V gene: TRBV19
clone size: -
J gene: TRBJ2-7
D gene: -
CDR3 DNA: TGTGCCAGTAGTATGGCTCTTGGCTCCTACGAGCAGTACTTC
CDR3 protein: CASSMALGSYEQYF

V gene: TRBV5-5
clone size: -
J gene: TRBJ2-1
D gene: -
CDR3 DNA: TGTGCCAGCAGCTTGGTTGGAGGGGACAATGAGCAGTTCTTC
CDR3 protein: CASSLVGGDNEQFF

V gene: TRBV7-9
clone size: -
J gene: TRBJ1-5
D gene: -
CDR3 DNA: TGTGCCAGCAGCTTGGGTGGCAGGGTGTTCAATCAGCCCCAGCATTTT
CDR3 protein: CASSLGGRVFNQPQHF

V gene: TRBV6-5
clone size: -
J gene: TRBJ2-7
D gene: -
CDR3 DNA: TGTGCCAGCAGTTACTCGAATATTGACGGAGAGTACTTC
CDR3 protein: CASSYSNIDGEYF

V gene: TRBV6-5
clone size: -
J gene: TRBJ1-2
D gene: TRBD1
CDR3 DNA: TGTGCCAGCAGTGAACACAGGGGGCTCGGCTACACCTTC
CDR3 protein: CASSEHRGLGYTF